The 4 T cell receptor beta chains below come from one sample, sequenced in a study of cytomegalovirus exposure and HLA in healthy donors. The primer mix had 60 Vbeta and 13 Jbeta primers. Sequenced by immunoSEQ multiplex PCR; TCRdb stores in-frame clones only, minus some. The data show some 170,000 clones, over 70% seen once. The sequenced sample was PBMCs. These receptors were obtained from a male donor in good health and CMV-seronegative.

In regard to this clone: This sample includes further DNA sequences coding for the same CDR3. The chain carries TRBV28 and TRBJ1-1; TRBD1 matches 8 bases. V lost 6 bases and J lost 0; bases outside the gene matches: 18. Per the germline V gene, CDR1 is MDHEN and CDR2 is SYDVKM. CDR3 length: 19 residues. This chain's CDR3 is CASRQGAGLIHYMNTEAFF. CDR3 in DNA: TGTGCCAGCAGGCAGGGGGCGGGTCTTATACACTACATGAACACTGAAGCTTTCTTT.

The CDR3 DNA sequence: TGTGCCAGCTTTTCCAGCGGGGCGAGCCAAGAGACCCAGTACTTC. It codes for CASFSSGASQETQYF. The J gene is TRBJ2-5, the V gene TRBV28, with 7 bases fitting TRBD2. This CDR3 has 15 amino acids. J gave up 1 base and V 8 bases, and 10 bases lay outside the gene matches. The germline gives CDR1 MDHEN, CDR2 SYDVKM. Combining the CDR3 with reference TRBV28 and TRBJ2-5 gives the whole variable domain DVKVTQSSRYLVKRTGEKVFLECVQDMDHENMFWYRQDPGLGLRLIYFSYDVKMKEKGDIPEGYSVSREKKERFSLILESASTNQTSMYLCASFSSGASQETQYFGPGTRLLVL.

Only a few counts were recorded for this clone. The V and J genes are TRBV29-1 and TRBJ2-6; TRBD2 matches 7 bases. CDR1 and CDR2 (germline): SQVTM, ANQGSEA. Germline trimming cut 6 bases from V and 1 base from J; bases unmatched to any gene: 9. The CDR3 sequence is 16 residues long. CDR3 nucleotide sequence: TGCAGCGTCTCCAGGGCGGGGGAATCTGGGGCCAACGTCCTGACTTTC. Its protein product is CSVSRAGESGANVLTF.

The chain couples TRBV7-2 to TRBJ2-6; 8 nucleotides agree with TRBD2. The CDR3 sequence is 18 residues long. The germline V gene has CDR1 SGHTA and CDR2 FQGNSA. The ends lost 3 bases at V and 3 bases at J; junction bases unmatched: 10. The CDR3 region has the DNA TGTGCCAGCAGCTTTGGTAGCGCGGGAGGAGGTGGGGCCAACGTCCTGACTTTC. Protein sequence: CASSFGSAGGGGANVLTF.